This T cell receptor beta chain came from a study of shared clonotypes between healthy human individuals. Some clones are missing from TCRdb's copy, which holds only in-frame ones; the method was immunoSEQ multiplex PCR. The sample gives about 330,000 clones, around 87% of which show up once; around 15% is in the top ten. The V segment lost 8 bases and the J segment 7 bases; nucleotides outside the gene matches: 5. Germline CDR1 reads SNHLY; CDR2 reads FYNNEI. The CDR3 has 13 amino acids. The chain links TRBV2 to TRBJ2-1; 10 bases match TRBD1. The sequencing input was memory CD8+ T cells sorted from blood. Noted subset: CD45RO+ cells pooled with CCR7-negative TemRA cells. The sequence came from a man younger than 30 in good health. This chain's CDR3 is CASGGQGLNEQFF. DNA for the CDR3: TGTGCCAGCGGGGGACAGGGGCTGAATGAGCAGTTCTTC.